Following are 15 T cell receptor beta chains from one sample sequenced in a study of response to subunit inactivated influenza vaccine. MiXCR, run by TCRdb on the RT-PCR reads, gives a single entry per CDR3 protein. The repertoire holds around 850,000 distinct CDR3 sequences, with 18% as singletons. Material: PBMCs from blood, obtained 5 days after vaccination. The receptors originated from a middle-aged man who received an inactivated influenza vaccine.

This clonotype was seen many times. The chain is built from TRBV20-1 and TRBJ1-2; 7 bases are a match to TRBD1. Per germline, CDR1 DFQATT and CDR2 SNEGSKA (reference sequence). V trimming: 3 bases; J trimming: 4 bases; junction bases outside the gene matches: 5. The CDR3 runs to 13 residues. The CDR3 DNA reads TGCAGTGCTAGGACAGGGTCAGGCTATGGCTACACCTTC. The encoded protein is CSARTGSGYGYTF.

The V call is TRBV20-1, the J call TRBJ2-7, with D possibly TRBD2 on 6 matching bases. Germline V gene lookup returns CDR1 DFQATT and CDR2 SNEGSKA (reference sequence). The CDR3 covers 13 residues. V lost 3 bases, J lost 0 bases, and 9 bases lay in between. The CDR3 reads CSASRGASYEQYF. The CDR3 DNA reads TGCAGTGCTAGCCGCGGGGCCTCCTACGAGCAGTACTTC.

CDR3 amino acids: CSARDGPWGAEQFF. CDR3 nucleotide sequence: TGCAGTGCTAGGGACGGACCGTGGGGCGCTGAGCAGTTCTTC. The V call is TRBV20-1, the J call TRBJ2-1, with TRBD1 as a possible D gene (5 bases). The CDR3 spans 14 residues. Germline values: CDR1 DFQATT, CDR2 SNEGSKA (reference sequence). Between the trimmed V and J ends, which lost 3 bases and 9 bases, there was a span of 18 bases.

The rearrangement joins TRBV27 to TRBJ2-5; the match to TRBD2 covers 13 bases. The CDR3 contains 15 residues. CDR1 and CDR2 from the germline V gene are MNHEY and SMNVEV (reference sequence). V lost 2 bases and J lost 10; bases outside the gene matches: 7. Here the CDR3 reads CASSLTSGGALGQYF. DNA for the CDR3: TGTGCCAGCAGTTTAACTAGCGGGGGGGCATTGGGCCAGTACTTC.

This clonotype has a count of ten or more. This chain joins TRBV12-3 or TRBV12-4 and TRBJ2-1, with 12 bases identical to TRBD2. This CDR3 has 15 amino acids. J was trimmed by 7 bases and V by 6 bases; bases with no gene match: 7. The CDR3 DNA is TGTGCCAGCAGCAGGAGACTAGCGGGAGTTAATGAGCAGTTCTTC. Protein sequence: CASSRRLAGVNEQFF.

CDR3 amino acids: CASSRVTRTSGRIPLSTDTQYF. CDR3 sequence (DNA): TGTGCCAGCAGCCGCGTAACTCGGACTAGCGGGCGTATACCCTTGAGCACAGATACGCAGTATTTT. V gene TRBV4-2 combines with J gene TRBJ2-3; the match to TRBD2 covers 11 bases. The CDR3 runs to 22 residues. V lost 4 bases and J lost 0; bases outside the gene matches: 21. Germline values: CDR1 LGHNA, CDR2 YNFKEQ.

The CDR3 protein is CASMEVSYEQYF. The CDR3 DNA is TGTGCCAGCATGGAAGTCTCCTACGAGCAGTACTTC. The genes are TRBV2 and TRBJ2-7, with D hard to call. Germline V lookup: CDR1 SNHLY, CDR2 FYNNEI. The CDR3 totals 12 residues. Trimming pared 7 bases from V and 0 bases from J, leaving 7 bases between.

This clonotype was counted a few times. V is TRBV15 and J is TRBJ1-4; 10 nucleotides align to TRBD1. Germline-derived CDR1 and CDR2 are LNHNV and YYDKDF (reference sequence). The CDR3 sequence is 13 residues long. V dropped 6 bases and J dropped 6; count of bases not matched to a gene: 1. This chain's CDR3 is CATSGQGDEKLFF. DNA for the CDR3: TGTGCCACCAGTGGACAGGGGGATGAAAAACTGTTTTTT. Using reference TRBV15 and TRBJ1-4 for the parts outside the CDR3, the full variable domain is DAMVIQNPRYQVTQFGKPVTLSCSQTLNHNVMYWYQQKSSQAPKLLFHYYDKDFNNEADTPDNFQSRRPNTSFCFLDIRSPGLGDTAMYLCATSGQGDEKLFFGSGTQLSVL.

This clonotype has a count of ten or more. The chain employs TRBV5-5 and TRBJ2-7; 7 positions agree with TRBD1. V was clipped by 3 bases and J by 4 bases; unmatched bases: 7. The CDR3 extends over 14 amino acids. CDR1 and CDR2 from the germline V gene are SGHKS and YYEKEE (reference sequence). The CDR3 region has the DNA TGTGCCAGCAGCTCCATGGGACAGCAATACGAGCAGTACTTC. It encodes CASSSMGQQYEQYF.

J is TRBJ2-7 and V is TRBV11-2; possibly TRBD1 for D (5 bases). CDR1 and CDR2 from the germline V gene are SGHAT and FQNNGV. V dropped 5 bases and J dropped 0 bases, with 14 bases sitting between them. The CDR3 covers 15 residues. CDR3 DNA: TGTGCCAGCAGCCCTTACAGGCATAGCTCCTACGAGCAGTACTTC. Its translation: CASSPYRHSSYEQYF.

The chain combines TRBV20-1 with TRBJ2-3, with 10 nucleotides matching TRBD1. J was trimmed by 4 bases and V by 0 bases; bases with no gene match: 7. The CDR3 has 16 residues. Germline V gives CDR1 DFQATT, CDR2 SNEGSKA (reference sequence). The CDR3 DNA is TGCAGTGCTAGAGATCGGGACAGGGGTCCCTCAGATACGCAGTATTTT. Translating it yields CSARDRDRGPSDTQYF.

This clonotype was counted between two and nine times. J is TRBJ1-5 and V is TRBV20-1; the D gene is possibly TRBD1 (5 bases). Deletions cut 6 bases from V and 5 bases from J, with 11 bases between. This CDR3 is 12 amino acids long. Germline V lookup: CDR1 DFQATT, CDR2 SNEGSKA (reference sequence). CDR3 in amino acids: CSASDIHQPQHF. The CDR3 DNA is TGCAGTGCATCGGACATTCATCAGCCCCAGCATTTT.

V is TRBV5-1 and J is TRBJ1-3; D uncertain. Germline CDR1 reads SGHRS; CDR2 reads YFSETQ. This CDR3 has 17 amino acids. Trimming pared 4 bases from V and 0 bases from J, leaving 17 bases between. The CDR3 region is CASSARNWRDSGNTIYF. The CDR3 DNA reads TGCGCCAGCAGCGCCCGAAATTGGAGGGACTCTGGAAACACCATATATTTT.

The chain employs TRBV7-2 and TRBJ2-1; TRBD1 agrees at 9 bases. The CDR3 runs to 15 residues. The germline V gene encodes CDR1 SGHTA and CDR2 FQGNSA. Losses at the gene ends were 6 bases for V and 5 bases for J; bases not matched to a gene: 8. CDR3 sequence reads: CASRLDRGFDNEQFF. As DNA, the CDR3 is TGTGCCAGCAGGCTCGACAGGGGGTTTGACAATGAGCAGTTCTTC.

This sequence joins TRBV6-1 and TRBJ2-3; 15 bases fit TRBD2. The germline V gene has CDR1 MNHNS and CDR2 SASEGT. The CDR3 sequence is 16 residues long. The ends lost 8 bases at V and 4 bases at J; junction bases unmatched: 7. CDR3 nucleotide sequence: TGTGCCAGCTTACGATGGACTAGCGGGAGGGCAGATACGCAGTATTTT. It codes for CASLRWTSGRADTQYF.